Below, 29 T cell receptor beta chains from the same sample are listed, as sequenced in a study of blood T cell repertoires in COVID-19. Repertoires were generated with immunoSEQ multiplex PCR, while TCRdb's copy carries only in-frame clones and drops some. This sample has about 140,000 clones, with around 87% found just once. The sample was PBMCs or T cells enriched from blood (not recorded which). These receptors were collected from a man aged 60-69 years who had recovered from COVID-19.

The V call is TRBV13, the J call TRBJ2-1, with 7 bases that match TRBD1. Germline V gene data show CDR1 as PRHDT and CDR2 as FYEKMQ (reference sequence). V lost 4 bases, J lost 7 bases, and 13 bases stayed unmatched. There are 16 residues in the CDR3. The CDR3 sequence is CASSSWDLARGNEQFF. The CDR3 bases are TGTGCCAGCAGCTCTTGGGACCTGGCCAGGGGGAATGAGCAGTTCTTC.

The CDR3 loop reads CATLAAPYEQYF. The CDR3, as DNA: TGTGCCACTCTAGCGGCCCCCTACGAGCAGTACTTC. This rearrangement joins TRBV28 to TRBJ2-7, with 7 bases aligning to TRBD2. V was pared by 10 bases and J by 2 bases, with 5 bases of the junction left unmatched. CDR1 and CDR2 (germline): MDHEN, SYDVKM. This CDR3 is built from 12 residues.

This chain uses TRBV29-1 with TRBJ1-2; D is ambiguous. Germline V gene sequence: CDR1 SQVTM, CDR2 ANQGSEA. The CDR3 loop spans 15 amino acids. Between the trimmed V and J ends, which lost 5 bases and 0 bases, there was a span of 16 bases. CDR3 nucleotide sequence: TGCAGCGTTAGGGAGAGGGCAAATCCTAACTATGGCTACACCTTC. It yields the protein CSVRERANPNYGYTF.

This clone occurred a few times. V usage is TRBV7-9 and J usage is TRBJ1-6, with a weak D call TRBD1 (5 bases). The CDR3 length is 14 residues. Between the trimmed V and J ends, which lost 8 bases and 6 bases, there was a span of 14 bases. Looked up from germline, CDR1 is SEHNR and CDR2 is FQNEAQ (reference sequence). This CDR3 is CASRGEGSNSPLHF. DNA of the CDR3: TGTGCCAGCCGAGGGGAGGGCTCTAATTCACCCCTCCACTTT.

This chain links TRBV18 with TRBJ2-1; weak D call: TRBD1 (6 bases). Germline CDR1 and CDR2: KGHSH and LQKENI. This CDR3 is built from 12 residues. Trimming removed 4 bases from V and 7 bases from J, with 8 bases in between. CDR3 DNA: TGTGCCAGCTCACTTCAGGGGAATGAGCAGTTCTTC. Translating it yields CASSLQGNEQFF.

V is TRBV4-1 and J is TRBJ2-7; D gene uncertain. The germline gives CDR1 MGHRA, CDR2 YSYEKL. The V end was cut by 4 bases, the J end by 6 bases, with 22 bases between. The CDR3 contains 16 residues. CDR3 amino acids: CASSLTYPAFRGEQYF. The CDR3 bases are TGCGCCAGCAGCCTAACGTACCCAGCCTTCAGAGGCGAGCAGTACTTC.

This chain connects TRBV9 to TRBJ2-3; 10 nucleotides align to TRBD1. The CDR3 runs 16 residues. The trim removed 4 bases at V and 6 bases at J, leaving 11 bases unmatched. Germline CDR1 reads SGDLS; CDR2 reads YYNGEE. The CDR3 loop reads CASSRRWDRGRDTQYF. As DNA, the CDR3 is TGTGCCAGCAGCAGGCGATGGGACAGGGGACGGGATACGCAGTATTTT. Together with reference TRBV9 and TRBJ2-3, the CDR3 gives the full variable domain: DSGVTQTPKHLITATGQRVTLRCSPRSGDLSVYWYQQSLDQGLQFLIQYYNGEERAKGNILERFSAQQFPDLHSELNLSSLELGDSALYFCASSRRWDRGRDTQYFGPGTRLTVL.

The V call is TRBV19, the J call TRBJ1-5, with D perhaps matching TRBD1 (6 bases). Germline assignment: CDR1 LNHDA and CDR2 SQIVND (reference sequence). The V end lost 5 bases, the J end lost 2 bases, and 13 bases lay between the germline ends. The CDR3 has 15 amino acids. CDR3 region: CASSSTTGGNQPQHF. The CDR3 nucleotides are TGTGCCAGTAGTTCGACGACAGGTGGCAATCAGCCCCAGCATTTT.

The chain is built from TRBV2 and TRBJ2-7; 9 nucleotides line up with TRBD2. V was clipped by 2 bases and J by 5 bases; unmatched bases: 10. The CDR3 extends over 16 amino acids. Germline V CDR1 and CDR2: SNHLY, FYNNEI. The CDR3 is CASSENSLAGVHEQYF. CDR3 in DNA: TGTGCCAGCAGTGAAAACTCATTAGCGGGAGTCCACGAGCAGTACTTC.

DNA of the CDR3: TGTGCCAGCAGCTTGCCAGCGGGGACCGGGGAGCTGTTTTTT. Its translation: CASSLPAGTGELFF. This chain uses TRBV7-2 with TRBJ2-2, with TRBD2 matching 7 bases. Germline V CDR1 and CDR2: SGHTA, FQGNSA. J was trimmed by 5 bases and V by 3 bases; bases with no gene match: 3. The CDR3 extends over 14 amino acids.

This rearrangement joins TRBV28 to TRBJ1-2; D possibly corresponds to TRBD1 (5 bases). Trimming pared 6 bases from V and 2 bases from J, leaving 19 bases between. This CDR3 has 16 amino acids. CDR1 is MDHEN and CDR2 is SYDVKM in the germline V gene. CDR3 nucleotide sequence: TGTGCCAGCAGCTCGCCATCCCGGGGGGGGAACTATGGCTACACCTTC. Amino acids: CASSSPSRGGNYGYTF.

The chain couples TRBV28 to TRBJ2-3; no clear D. The CDR3 has 14 amino acids. Trimming pared 3 bases from V and 1 base from J, leaving 8 bases between. Per the germline V gene, CDR1 is MDHEN and CDR2 is SYDVKM. In DNA form, the CDR3 reads TGTGCCAGCAGTTTTGGCCAGGGCACAGATACGCAGTATTTT. Translating it yields CASSFGQGTDTQYF.

The V call is TRBV28, the J call TRBJ2-5; 7 bases align to TRBD2. This CDR3 is 16 amino acids long. Per the germline V gene, CDR1 is MDHEN and CDR2 is SYDVKM. V lost 3 bases to trimming and J lost 0 bases; unmatched junction nucleotides: 7. The CDR3 loop reads CASSFSTSTNQETQYF. CDR3 bases: TGTGCCAGCAGTTTCTCGACTAGCACAAACCAAGAGACCCAGTACTTC.

V usage is TRBV19 and J usage is TRBJ1-1; tentative D call: TRBD1 (6 bases). CDR1 is LNHDA and CDR2 is SQIVND in the germline V gene (reference sequence). The CDR3 is 14 amino acids. V was trimmed by 6 bases and J by 0 bases, leaving 11 bases between them. CDR3 DNA sequence: TGTGCCAGTAGCGGACAGCTCATGAACACTGAAGCTTTCTTT. Protein product: CASSGQLMNTEAFF.

The chain employs TRBV29-1 and TRBJ2-3; D gene uncertain. Germline V gives CDR1 SQVTM, CDR2 ANQGSEA. The germline V and J ends were trimmed by 6 bases and 2 bases, with 18 bases remaining between them. The CDR3 spans 15 residues. CDR3 region: CSVARLRDDTDTQYF. The CDR3 DNA reads TGCAGCGTCGCGCGGCTCCGCGACGACACAGATACGCAGTATTTT.

Regarding this clone: The same CDR3 can be traced to other DNA sequences in this sample. CDR3 residues: CASSQEVGRAEAFF. The CDR3 nucleotides are TGTGCCAGCAGCCAAGAGGTGGGGAGGGCTGAAGCTTTCTTT. J is TRBJ1-1 and V is TRBV14; no definite D call. The CDR3 spans 14 residues. CDR1 and CDR2 from the germline V gene are SGHDN and FVKESK. V gave up 0 bases and J gave up 6 bases, with 11 bases separating them.

The chain joins TRBV28 to TRBJ2-5; TRBD2 aligns across 12 bases. J lost 5 bases, V lost 6 bases, and 10 bases had no gene match. Germline V CDR1 and CDR2: MDHEN, SYDVKM. The CDR3 has 16 residues. This CDR3 reads CASRTMTSGSSETQYF. In nucleotides, the CDR3 is TGTGCCAGCAGAACAATGACTAGCGGGAGTTCGGAGACCCAGTACTTC.

The CDR3: CASSPPMGGPKNIQYF. Here the CDR3 DNA reads TGTGCCAGCAGCCCGCCCATGGGGGGGCCCAAAAACATTCAGTACTTC. The chain joins TRBV7-9 to TRBJ2-4; maybe TRBD2 (7 bases). This CDR3 contains 16 residues. Germline CDR1 is SEHNR and CDR2 is FQNEAQ (reference sequence). Trimming took 5 bases from V and 2 from J, leaving 16 bases between them. The entire variable domain, with the rest obtained from reference TRBV7-9 and TRBJ2-4, is as follows: DTGVSQNPRHKITKRGQNVTFRCDPISEHNRLYWYRQTLGQGPEFLTYFQNEAQLEKSRLLSDRFSAERPKGSFSTLEIQRTEQGDSAMYLCASSPPMGGPKNIQYFGAGTRLSVL.

The CDR3 DNA reads TGTGCCAGCCGACTCGTCGGGAGCTCCTACAATGAGCAGTTCTTC. As protein: CASRLVGSSYNEQFF. V and J are TRBV28 and TRBJ2-1, with D maybe TRBD2 (6 bases). This CDR3 has 15 amino acids. V lost 8 bases and J 0 bases, leaving 14 bases between the germline ends. Per germline, CDR1 MDHEN and CDR2 SYDVKM. Based on the CDR3 plus reference TRBV28 and TRBJ2-1, the full variable domain is DVKVTQSSRYLVKRTGEKVFLECVQDMDHENMFWYRQDPGLGLRLIYFSYDVKMKEKGDIPEGYSVSREKKERFSLILESASTNQTSMYLCASRLVGSSYNEQFFGPGTRLTVL.

The chain has TRBV11-2 and TRBJ2-2; tentative D call: TRBD2 (6 bases). V was clipped by 4 bases and J by 5 bases, with 11 bases between them. Germline values: CDR1 SGHAT, CDR2 FQNNGV. The CDR3 consists of 14 residues. CDR3 in DNA: TGTGCCAGCAGCTCTCACGGGAGAACCGGGGAGCTGTTTTTT. Its translation is CASSSHGRTGELFF.

This chain joins TRBV28 and TRBJ2-2; 8 bases are shared with TRBD2. Germline V gene data show CDR1 as MDHEN and CDR2 as SYDVKM. The V gene end was trimmed by 5 bases and the J gene end by 5 bases; junction bases not matched to a gene: 10. The CDR3 length is 16 residues. The CDR3 protein is CASSHPRRGVTGELFF. The CDR3 DNA reads TGTGCCAGCAGTCACCCCCGGCGGGGGGTAACCGGGGAGCTGTTTTTT.

V is TRBV5-1 and J is TRBJ2-2; 7 bases are a match to TRBD1. This CDR3 is 14 amino acids long. Per germline, CDR1 SGHRS and CDR2 YFSETQ. Trimming removed 2 bases from V and 6 bases from J; junction bases left unmatched: 4. CDR3 sequence: CASSLQGSAGELFF. The CDR3 DNA is TGCGCCAGCAGCTTACAGGGGTCGGCCGGGGAGCTGTTTTTT.

About this clone: In the same sample, other DNA sequences code for this CDR3. The gene calls are TRBV18 and TRBJ2-3, with D unresolved. The CDR3 has 13 residues. Deletions cut 2 bases from V and 0 bases from J, with 3 bases between. Germline CDR1 reads KGHSH; CDR2 reads LQKENI. CDR3 protein: CASSPGSTDTQYF. Here the CDR3 DNA reads TGTGCCAGCTCACCAGGCAGCACAGATACGCAGTATTTT.

The chain links TRBV13 to TRBJ2-7, with D possibly matching TRBD2 (5 bases). Per the germline V gene, CDR1 is PRHDT and CDR2 is FYEKMQ (reference sequence). Trimming removed 5 bases at V and 2 bases at J, with 16 bases between. The CDR3 consists of 15 residues. The CDR3 bases are TGTGCCAGCAGCAAGTGGACTGATAGAACCTACGAGCAGTACTTC. Translating it yields CASSKWTDRTYEQYF.

V is TRBV30 and J is TRBJ1-2, with D perhaps TRBD1 (6 bases). V was trimmed by 0 bases and J by 7 bases, leaving 18 bases between them. Germline V lookup: CDR1 GTSNPN, CDR2 SVGIG (reference sequence). The CDR3 has 15 residues. The CDR3 loop reads CAWSVLGGRLRGYTF. The CDR3 coding sequence is TGTGCCTGGAGTGTTCTCGGGGGGCGCCTTCGTGGCTACACCTTC.

The chain couples TRBV7-2 to TRBJ2-1; 8 bases fit TRBD2. Germline values: CDR1 SGHTA, CDR2 FQGNSA. This CDR3 is built from 16 residues. Trimming took 5 bases from V and 9 from J; bases not matched to a gene: 15. As DNA, the CDR3 is TGTGCCAGCAGCCTCCGCCCGGGACTAGTGGCAATTGAGCAGTTCTTC. Its protein is CASSLRPGLVAIEQFF.

The rearrangement joins TRBV5-1 to TRBJ1-2; 10 nucleotides agree with TRBD1. The V gene's germline CDR1 is SGHRS and CDR2 YFSETQ. V lost 3 bases to trimming and J lost 7 bases; unmatched junction nucleotides: 9. This CDR3 contains 15 residues. CDR3 nucleotide sequence: TGCGCCAGCAGCTCAAATCCGGGACAGGGGACTGGCTACACCTTC. Its translation is CASSSNPGQGTGYTF.

The rearrangement links TRBV2 to TRBJ1-1; 9 positions match TRBD1. The V gene end was trimmed by 6 bases and the J gene end by 6 bases; junction bases not matched to a gene: 8. The germline V gene encodes CDR1 SNHLY and CDR2 FYNNEI. CDR3 length: 14 residues. This CDR3 is CASSPRTGVPEAFF. The CDR3 region has the DNA TGTGCCAGCAGCCCCAGGACAGGGGTCCCTGAAGCTTTCTTT.

This clone was detected once. The CDR3, as DNA: TGTGCCAGCAGTTACGACAACCGGGACACCTACGAGCAGTACTTC. This gives the protein CASSYDNRDTYEQYF. V and J are TRBV6-2 or TRBV6-3 and TRBJ2-7, with D possibly TRBD1 on 6 matching bases. V lost 2 bases and J lost 2, with 13 bases in between. There are 15 residues in the CDR3. Germline-derived CDR1 and CDR2 are MNHEY and SVGEGT.